The source of this T cell receptor (beta chain) is a study of blood T cell repertoires in COVID-19. Across the whole study: Samples taken during acute and convalescent COVID-19 were collected in the United States, Italy and Spain.

Germline V gives CDR1 KGHSH, CDR2 LQKENI. The CDR3 runs 15 residues. V lost 0 bases and J lost 3; bases outside the gene matches: 5. Profiled with immunoSEQ multiplex PCR; TCRdb holds only in-frame clones, not every one. The sample lists 100,000 or so clones, 85% to 95% occurring once. Source material: peripheral blood. The sequence came from a woman aged 60-75 years with active COVID-19. V gene TRBV18 combines with J gene TRBJ2-7; the match to TRBD1 covers 7 bases. The CDR3 sequence: CASSPPPQGVYEQYF. CDR3 bases: TGTGCCAGCTCACCACCCCCCCAGGGGGTCTACGAGCAGTACTTC.